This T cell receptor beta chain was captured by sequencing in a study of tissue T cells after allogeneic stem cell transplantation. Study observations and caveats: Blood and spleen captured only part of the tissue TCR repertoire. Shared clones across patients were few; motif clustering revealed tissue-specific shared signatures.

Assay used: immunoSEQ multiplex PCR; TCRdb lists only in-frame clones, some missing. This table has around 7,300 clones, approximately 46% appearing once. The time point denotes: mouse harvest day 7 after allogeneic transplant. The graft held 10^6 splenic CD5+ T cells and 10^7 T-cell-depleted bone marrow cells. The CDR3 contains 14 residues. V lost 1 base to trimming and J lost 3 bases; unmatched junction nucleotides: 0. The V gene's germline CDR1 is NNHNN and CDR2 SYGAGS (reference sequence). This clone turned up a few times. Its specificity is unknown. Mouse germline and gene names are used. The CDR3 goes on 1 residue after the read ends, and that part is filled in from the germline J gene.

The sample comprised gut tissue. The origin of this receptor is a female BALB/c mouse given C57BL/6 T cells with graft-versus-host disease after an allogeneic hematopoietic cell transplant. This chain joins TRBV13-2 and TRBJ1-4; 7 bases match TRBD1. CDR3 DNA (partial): TGTGCCAGCGGTGATCAGGGGGCCAACGAAAGATTATTT. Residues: CASGDQGANERLF. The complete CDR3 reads CASGDQGANERLFF.